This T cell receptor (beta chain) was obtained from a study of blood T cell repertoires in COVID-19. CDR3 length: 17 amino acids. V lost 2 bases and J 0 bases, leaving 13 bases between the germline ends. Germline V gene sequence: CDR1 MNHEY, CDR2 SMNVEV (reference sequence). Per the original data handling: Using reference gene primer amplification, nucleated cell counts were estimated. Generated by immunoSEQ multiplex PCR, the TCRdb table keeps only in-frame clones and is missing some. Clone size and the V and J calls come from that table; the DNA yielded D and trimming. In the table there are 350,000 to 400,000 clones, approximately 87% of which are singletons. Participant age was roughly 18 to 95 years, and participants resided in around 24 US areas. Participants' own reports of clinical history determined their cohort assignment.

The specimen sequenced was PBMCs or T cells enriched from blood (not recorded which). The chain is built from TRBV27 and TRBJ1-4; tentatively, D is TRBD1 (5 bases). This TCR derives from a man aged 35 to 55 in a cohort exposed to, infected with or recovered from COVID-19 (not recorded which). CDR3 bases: TGTGCCAGCAGTTTACGCGTTGGGGGGACAACTAATGAAAAACTGTTTTTT. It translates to CASSLRVGGTTNEKLFF.